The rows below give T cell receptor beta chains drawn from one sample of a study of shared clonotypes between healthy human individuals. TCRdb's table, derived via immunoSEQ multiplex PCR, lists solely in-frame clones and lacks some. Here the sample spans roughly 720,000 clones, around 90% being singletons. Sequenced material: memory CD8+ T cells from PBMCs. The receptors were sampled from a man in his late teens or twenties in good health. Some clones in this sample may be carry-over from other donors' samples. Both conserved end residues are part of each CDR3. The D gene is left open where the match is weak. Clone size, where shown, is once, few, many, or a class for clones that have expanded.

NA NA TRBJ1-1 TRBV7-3 TGTGCCAGCAGCTTAGCTGTGATCCTAGGTATGAACACTGAAGCTTTCTTT CASSLAVILGMNTEAFF
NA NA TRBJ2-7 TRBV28 TGTGCCAGCAGTTTAGTAGGGAGCTACGAGCAGTACTTC CASSLVGSYEQYF
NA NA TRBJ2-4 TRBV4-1 TGCGCCAGCAGCCAACCAGAGAGAAACATTCAGTACTTC CASSQPERNIQYF
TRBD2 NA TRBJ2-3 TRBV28 TGTGCCAGCAGTTTACTCGGCGGGAGGGCCACAGATACGCAGTATTTT CASSLLGGRATDTQYF
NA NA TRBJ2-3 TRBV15 TGTGCCACCAGCAGAGATCGCGACAGACGCACAGATACGCAGTATTTT CATSRDRDRRTDTQYF
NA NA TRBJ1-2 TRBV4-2 TGTGCCAGCAGCCAAGATGAGCCAGGGTCTTCTAATGGCTACACCTTC CASSQDEPGSSNGYTF
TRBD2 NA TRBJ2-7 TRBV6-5 TGTGCCAGCAGTTATTCCGGGAGGGAGCAGTACTTC CASSYSGREQYF
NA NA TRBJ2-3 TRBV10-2 TGCGCCAGCAGTGAGAATACGCAGTATTTT CASSENTQYF
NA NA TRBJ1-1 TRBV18 TGTGCCAGCTCACCACCTTTGAGTCCGATGAACACTGAAGCTTTCTTT CASSPPLSPMNTEAFF
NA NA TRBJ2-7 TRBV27 TGTGCCAGCAGTTTACGGGGGGCGTCAACCTACGAGCAGTACTTC CASSLRGASTYEQYF
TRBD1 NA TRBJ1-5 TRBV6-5 TGTGCCAGCAGTGTCGACAGGGTTGGCAATCAGCCCCAGCATTTT CASSVDRVGNQPQHF
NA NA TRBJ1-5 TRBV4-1 TGCGCCAGCAGCCAAGAAGCGGGCGCAGGTCAGCCCCAGCATTTT CASSQEAGAGQPQHF
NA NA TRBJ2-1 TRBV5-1 TGCGCCAGCAGCTCAGACTTCGCAGGGTCCTACAATGAGCAGTTCTTC CASSSDFAGSYNEQFF
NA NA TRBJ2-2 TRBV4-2 TGTGCCAGCAGCCATTTGAACACCGGGGAGCTGTTTTTT CASSHLNTGELFF
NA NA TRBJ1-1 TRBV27 TGTGCCAGCAGCCCACTGGACGTCAACACTGAAGCTTTCTTT CASSPLDVNTEAFF
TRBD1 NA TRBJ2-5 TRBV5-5 TGTGCCAGCAGCTTGGGGCAGGGGGCGCGGGAGACCCAGTACTTC CASSLGQGARETQYF
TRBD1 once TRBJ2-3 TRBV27 TGTGCCAGCAGTTTATGGACAGGGGGCTCTGATACGCAGTATTTT CASSLWTGGSDTQYF
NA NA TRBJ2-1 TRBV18 TGTGCCAGCTCACCCTCCGGCAGGGGCTCCTACAATGAGCAGTTCTTC CASSPSGRGSYNEQFF
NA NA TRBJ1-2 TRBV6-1 TGTGCCAGCAGGACGGACGGCTACAACTATGGCTACACCTTC CASRTDGYNYGYTF
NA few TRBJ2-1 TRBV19 TGTGCCAGTAGTATAGAGCCGGCTGATAAGCAGTTCTTC CASSIEPADKQFF
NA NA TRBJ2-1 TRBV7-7 TGTGCCAGCAGCCCTACTTTGGGATTTTCCTCCTACAATGAGCAGTTCTTC CASSPTLGFSSYNEQFF
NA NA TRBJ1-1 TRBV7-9 TGTGCCAGCAGCTTGGACCTGGGGGCTTTCTTT CASSLDLGAFF
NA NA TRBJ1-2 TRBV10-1 TGCGCCAGCAGGCTCCCTCCACTTCGGATAGTGGCTGGCTACACCTTC CASRLPPLRIVAGYTF
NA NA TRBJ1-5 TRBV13 TGTGCCAGCAGCTTAAGATCTAGCAATCAGCCCCAGCATTTT CASSLRSSNQPQHF
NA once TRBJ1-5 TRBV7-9 TGTGCCAGCAGCGCTTACAGGGACCAGCCCCAGCATTTT CASSAYRDQPQHF
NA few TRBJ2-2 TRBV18 TGTGCCAGCTCACCACCGACTATGAACACCGGGGAGCTGTTTTTT CASSPPTMNTGELFF
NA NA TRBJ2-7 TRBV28 TGTGCCAGCAGCCGGAACAGGGATTCCTCCTACGAGCAGTACTTC CASSRNRDSSYEQYF
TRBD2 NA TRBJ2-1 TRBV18 TGTGCCAGCTCACCACCGACCCTAGCGGGTGTATACAATGAGCAGTTCTTC CASSPPTLAGVYNEQFF
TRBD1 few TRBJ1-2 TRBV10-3 TGTGCCATCAGTGAACCGACCCCGACAGGGCTGGGCTACACCTTC CAISEPTPTGLGYTF
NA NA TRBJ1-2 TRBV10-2 TGCGCCAGCAGTGAGTCGGTGGGGGGAGCGGATGGCTACACCTTC CASSESVGGADGYTF
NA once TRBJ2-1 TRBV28 TGTGCCAGCTGCTCCGGGAGAGAGTACTACAATGAGCAGTTCTTC CASCSGREYYNEQFF
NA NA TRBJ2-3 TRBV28 TGTGCCAGCAGATCAGGGGTCATACTAGATACGCAGTATTTT CASRSGVILDTQYF